This TCR beta chain is drawn from a study of spatial heterogeneity in lung cancer. Points from the study as a whole: Resection blood, more than follow-up blood, showed ubiquitous expanded tumor TCRs.

This clonotype was found many times. Antigen: not known. A distinct unique molecular identifier was carried by each TCR cDNA molecule. TCRdb ran MiXCR on the 5' RACE reads and lists one entry per CDR3 protein. Here the sample spans 60,000 to 80,000 distinct CDR3 sequences, roughly 14% being singletons. Sample time point: sample taken at primary tumor resection. Unsorted whole RNA of tumor, nontumor lung or frozen PBMC was sequenced. The ends were cut back, 3 bases at V and 0 bases at J, with 11 bases in the middle. The length of the CDR3 is 15 residues. Germline V CDR1 and CDR2: SEHNR, FQNEAQ (reference sequence).

The clonotype originates from a male donor with early-stage non-small cell lung cancer. The chain is built from TRBV7-9 and TRBJ1-2, with D unresolved. The input for sequencing was PBMCs, taken at surgery. CDR3 DNA: TGTGCCAGCAGCTTTTACGCAGTCGCTAACTATGGCTACACCTTC. Protein sequence: CASSFYAVANYGYTF. The full variable domain, with the rest looked up from reference TRBV7-9 and TRBJ1-2, is DTGVSQNPRHKITKRGQNVTFRCDPISEHNRLYWYRQTLGQGPEFLTYFQNEAQLEKSRLLSDRFSAERPKGSFSTLEIQRTEQGDSAMYLCASSFYAVANYGYTFGSGTRLTVV.